The 21 T cell receptor beta chains listed next were all sequenced from one sample in a study of T cell repertoires in cytomegalovirus infection. Antigen specificity for these receptors is unknown. MiXCR, run by TCRdb on the reads, gives a single entry per CDR3 protein. This table holds about 700,000 distinct CDR3 sequences, roughly a third found once. Sequences were derived from cultured PBMCs, sampled from culture after CMV antigen stimulation. These receptors came from a human donor in good health (CMV status not recorded). Some clones in this sample may be carry-over from other donors' samples.

The gene calls are TRBV2 and TRBJ1-6, with D uncertain. V lost 8 bases, J lost 5 bases, and 13 bases lay in between. Germline V lookup: CDR1 SNHLY, CDR2 FYNNEI. The CDR3 is 14 amino acids. CDR3: CASGYRPHNSPLHF. DNA for the CDR3: TGTGCCAGCGGCTACCGGCCTCATAATTCACCCCTCCACTTT.

This clonotype came up many times. V gene TRBV7-8 combines with J gene TRBJ2-3; 9 bases agree with TRBD2. Germline-derived CDR1 and CDR2 are SGHVS and FQNEAQ. The CDR3 runs 16 residues. V was clipped by 2 bases and J by 1 base; unmatched bases: 4. The CDR3 reads CASSLSAGGRTDTQYF. The CDR3 region has the DNA TGTGCCAGCAGCTTATCTGCGGGGGGGCGCACAGATACGCAGTATTTT. The full variable domain, with the rest looked up from reference TRBV7-8 and TRBJ2-3, is GAGVSQSPRYKVAKRGQDVALRCDPISGHVSLFWYQQALGQGPEFLTYFQNEAQLDKSGLPSDRFFAERPEGSVSTLKIQRTQQEDSAVYLCASSLSAGGRTDTQYFGPGTRLTVL.

The chain is built from TRBV28 and TRBJ1-1; 7 bases map to TRBD1. V shed 6 bases, J shed 4 bases, and the junction held 5 bases outside the gene matches. Per the germline V gene, CDR1 is MDHEN and CDR2 is SYDVKM. This CDR3 has 13 residues. CDR3 sequence (DNA): TGTGCCAGCAGATCGACAGGGTTCACTGAAGCTTTCTTT. Protein product: CASRSTGFTEAFF. Variable domain in full (rest from reference TRBV28 and TRBJ1-1): DVKVTQSSRYLVKRTGEKVFLECVQDMDHENMFWYRQDPGLGLRLIYFSYDVKMKEKGDIPEGYSVSREKKERFSLILESASTNQTSMYLCASRSTGFTEAFFGQGTRLTVV.

V is TRBV6-1 and J is TRBJ2-6; D not resolved. The V gene lost 7 bases and the J gene lost 0 bases, with 7 bases spanning the gap. Germline V lookup: CDR1 MNHNS, CDR2 SASEGT. The CDR3 spans 14 residues. The DNA of the CDR3 is TGTGCCAGCAACTTGCCCTCTGGGGCCAACGTCCTGACTTTC. This codes for CASNLPSGANVLTF.

This clonotype was observed a few times. In DNA form, the CDR3 reads TGTGCCAGCAGCAGGGACGGGGTAAAAAATCAGCCCCAGCATTTT. This encodes CASSRDGVKNQPQHF. The rearrangement joins TRBV5-5 to TRBJ1-5, with a tentative D call TRBD1 (5 bases). V dropped 4 bases and J dropped 4 bases, with 15 bases sitting between them. This CDR3 is 15 amino acids long. Germline values: CDR1 SGHKS, CDR2 YYEKEE (reference sequence).

The chain couples TRBV7-2 to TRBJ2-7; 7 positions match TRBD1. V trimming: 2 bases; J trimming: 9 bases; junction bases outside the gene matches: 16. Germline lookup yields CDR1 SGHTA and CDR2 FQGNSA. The CDR3 consists of 16 residues. CDR3: CASSLQTGDSPAGQYF. The CDR3, as DNA: TGTGCCAGCAGCTTACAAACCGGGGACAGCCCCGCGGGGCAGTACTTC.

The table lists this clonotype with many counts. The chain uses TRBV6-1 and TRBJ2-7; the D gene is possibly TRBD2 (6 bases). V was cut by 11 bases and J by 4 bases, with 18 bases left in between. The CDR3 is made up of 13 amino acids. Per germline, CDR1 MNHNS and CDR2 SASEGT. DNA for the CDR3: TGTGCCGGCGCAAGGACTACATATTACGAGCAGTACTTC. Amino acid sequence: CAGARTTYYEQYF.

The J gene is TRBJ2-1, the V gene TRBV5-4, with 9 positions matching TRBD2. Germline values: CDR1 SGHNT, CDR2 YYREEE (reference sequence). This CDR3 is built from 17 residues. V gave up 4 bases and J gave up 5 bases; unmatched junction bases: 13. The CDR3 DNA reads as TGTGCCAGCAGCCATTCTGTGGAGCGGGGGGCCAACAATGAGCAGTTCTTC. This gives the protein CASSHSVERGANNEQFF.

The gene calls are TRBV2 and TRBJ2-3; TRBD1 is a possible D gene (7 bases). The CDR3 totals 15 residues. Germline V gene sequence: CDR1 SNHLY, CDR2 FYNNEI. V lost 7 bases and J lost 4, with 18 bases in between. In DNA form, the CDR3 reads TGTGCCAGCATTGGCGGCAGGGGGGCCGCAGATACGCAGTATTTT. Amino acid sequence: CASIGGRGAADTQYF.

This clonotype was picked up a small number of times. The rearrangement joins TRBV6-1 to TRBJ2-7; D is unclear. The V end lost 4 bases, the J end lost 0 bases, and 7 bases lay between the germline ends. This CDR3 has 13 residues. The germline V gene has CDR1 MNHNS and CDR2 SASEGT. This CDR3 is CASSVHNSYEQYF. Here the CDR3 DNA reads TGTGCCAGCAGTGTACATAACTCCTACGAGCAGTACTTC.

This clonotype has more than one count but fewer than ten. The chain is built from TRBV12-3 or TRBV12-4 and TRBJ1-2; D is undetermined. This CDR3 comprises 13 residues. With 5 bases removed from V and 8 bases from J, the gap between germline ends came to 15 bases. The CDR3 DNA follows: TGTGCCAGCAGTGCGGTTTTAAGGCAGGGCTACACCTTC. Its protein is CASSAVLRQGYTF.

V and J are TRBV20-1 and TRBJ2-1, with D perhaps matching TRBD1 or TRBD2 (5 bases each). Germline V lookup: CDR1 DFQATT, CDR2 SNEGSKA (reference sequence). The V end lost 3 bases, the J end lost 8 bases, and 11 bases lay between the germline ends. The CDR3 sequence is 12 residues long. CDR3 protein: CSARAGTDEQFF. The DNA for the CDR3 is TGCAGTGCTAGGGCAGGGACGGATGAGCAGTTCTTC.

This clonotype has more than one count but fewer than ten. The genes are TRBV7-8 and TRBJ1-6, with D unresolved. V shed 5 bases and J shed 4 bases, with 15 bases lying between them. From germline, CDR1 is SGHVS and CDR2 FQNEAQ. The CDR3 runs 16 residues. CDR3 DNA: TGTGCCAGCAGCCCAGCGGTTGGCAGTTATAATTCACCCCTCCACTTT. It specifies CASSPAVGSYNSPLHF.

This clonotype has a single count. The rearrangement uses TRBV7-6 and TRBJ1-5, with D possibly TRBD1 on 6 matching bases. V lost 4 bases, J lost 6 bases, and 19 bases lay in between. The CDR3 covers 16 residues. Looked up from germline, CDR1 is SGHVS and CDR2 is FNYEAQ. The CDR3 region is CASSSWRAGEGQPQHF. The CDR3, as DNA: TGTGCCAGCAGCTCATGGAGGGCAGGGGAAGGTCAGCCCCAGCATTTT.

The rearrangement links TRBV6-2 or TRBV6-3 to TRBJ2-5; the D call may be TRBD1 or TRBD2 (5 bases each). V was shortened by 8 bases and J by 13 bases, with 17 bases between the two germline ends. CDR3 length equals 11 residues. Germline CDR1 is MNHEY and CDR2 is SVGEGT. The CDR3 sequence is CASGTGRGRYF. CDR3 nucleotides: TGTGCCAGCGGGACGGGACGCGGTCGGTACTTC.

The CDR3 region is CATTGGATVPTDTQYF. CDR3 coding DNA: TGTGCCACCACCGGTGGTGCTACTGTACCCACAGATACGCAGTATTTT. This sequence joins TRBV15 and TRBJ2-3; D unresolved. The CDR3 sequence is 16 residues long. In germline, CDR1 is LNHNV, CDR2 YYDKDF (reference sequence). The V end was cut by 7 bases, the J end by 2 bases, with 19 bases between.

This clonotype showed up just a few times. The chain is built from TRBV2 and TRBJ2-1; D gene ambiguous. Looked up from germline, CDR1 is SNHLY and CDR2 is FYNNEI. Trimming left V 7 bases short and J 9 bases short, with 13 bases between. The CDR3 length is 12 residues. CDR3 amino acids: CASTEGWSEQFF. The CDR3 nucleotides are TGTGCCAGCACCGAAGGGTGGAGTGAGCAGTTCTTC.

The V gene is TRBV5-1, the J gene TRBJ2-1, with 7 bases fitting TRBD2. This CDR3 is 15 amino acids long. Germline V CDR1 and CDR2: SGHRS, YFSETQ. The V gene end was trimmed by 8 bases and the J gene end by 4 bases; junction bases not matched to a gene: 12. The CDR3 sequence is CASMRGSSGYNEQFF. The CDR3 nucleotides read TGCGCCAGTATGAGGGGTTCTAGCGGATACAATGAGCAGTTCTTC.

The chain is built from TRBV12-3 or TRBV12-4 and TRBJ1-6; D unresolved. Trimming took off 5 bases at V and 10 bases at J, with 9 bases between the two ends. This CDR3 has 12 amino acids. CDR3 in amino acids: CASSHSHSPLHF. CDR3 DNA sequence: TGTGCCAGCAGTCACTCCCACTCACCCCTCCACTTT.

V and J are TRBV10-3 and TRBJ2-6; 12 bases agree with TRBD2. The CDR3 totals 18 residues. With 10 bases clipped from V and 0 bases from J, the junction kept 10 bases outside the gene matches. Germline V gene sequence: CDR1 ENHRY, CDR2 SYGVKD. CDR3 bases: TGTGCCACCACCTACAGACTAGCGGGGGTCTCTGGGGCCAACGTCCTGACTTTC. Its translation: CATTYRLAGVSGANVLTF.

This clonotype was seen once. The chain recombines TRBV25-1 with TRBJ2-1; D is unresolved. This CDR3 has 12 residues. Germline CDR1 reads MGHDK; CDR2 reads SYGVNS. Trimming left V 4 bases short and J 15 bases short, with 16 bases between. The CDR3 loop reads CASSGGPAGLFF. CDR3 DNA: TGTGCCAGCAGTGGAGGACCCGCCGGTCTGTTCTTC.